These 3 T cell receptor beta chains were sequenced from one sample in a study of control samples from healthy donors and cancer patients (dated by TCRdb to 2018 to 2021). The library was obtained by the immunoSEQ multiplex PCR assay. This immuneACCESS table, as held by TCRdb, lists in-frame sequences with V and J called but not all clones. Of the missing ones, under half trace to an unresolved V gene in checked studies; the others have no known cause. For this sample the table gives roughly 45,000 clones, of which more than 80% were detected only once. The ten largest account for 0.65% to 0.9% of the sample. Sequencing was performed on PBMCs. The source of these receptors is a man aged 25 to 45 with colorectal cancer.

The chain has TRBV11-2 and TRBJ1-1; tentatively, D is TRBD1 (5 bases). Trimming removed 4 bases at V and 0 bases at J, with 18 bases between. Germline V lookup: CDR1 SGHAT, CDR2 FQNNGV. The CDR3 has 17 amino acids. CDR3 nucleotide sequence: TGTGCCAGCAGCTCGAAATCCGGGGCTTCTATGAACACTGAAGCTTTCTTT. Protein product: CASSSKSGASMNTEAFF.

The rearrangement joins TRBV5-1 to TRBJ1-2; D is unclear. Germline CDR1 reads SGHRS; CDR2 reads YFSETQ. The CDR3 consists of 14 residues. V gave up 1 base and J gave up 1 base, with 8 bases separating them. In DNA, the CDR3 is TGCGCCAGCAGCTTGACTTTCCTTAACTATGGCTACACCTTC. Protein product: CASSLTFLNYGYTF. Complete variable domain (other parts from reference TRBV5-1 and TRBJ1-2): KAGVTQTPRYLIKTRGQQVTLSCSPISGHRSVSWYQQTPGQGLQFLFEYFSETQRNKGNFPGRFSGRQFSNSRSEMNVSTLELGDSALYLCASSLTFLNYGYTFGSGTRLTVV.

The chain has TRBV10-3 and TRBJ2-6; D remains unclear. The germline V gene has CDR1 ENHRY and CDR2 SYGVKD. This CDR3 has 16 amino acids. V shed 3 bases and J shed 0 bases, with 9 bases lying between them. Written as DNA, the CDR3 is TGTGCCATCAGTGACCGGATAAGCTCTGGGGCCAACGTCCTGACTTTC. This translates into CAISDRISSGANVLTF.